The 16 T cell receptor beta chains below come from one sample, sequenced in a study of cytomegalovirus exposure and HLA in healthy donors. TCRdb keeps only in-frame clones here, not all; method: immunoSEQ multiplex PCR. Of some 110,000 clones in the sample, more than 70% are singletons; the top ten hold about 1.8%. Sequenced input: PBMCs. The receptors shown here come from a young man in good health and CMV-seronegative.

The J gene is TRBJ2-5, the V gene TRBV5-8; possible D gene TRBD2, 5 bases. CDR3 length: 15 residues. Trimming removed 3 bases from V and 2 bases from J, with 14 bases in between. Germline values: CDR1 SGHTS, CDR2 YDEGEE. In DNA, the CDR3 is TGTGCCAGCAGCTCGGGGTCGGTAGGACAAGAGACCCAGTACTTC. Its protein product is CASSSGSVGQETQYF.

The chain links TRBV6-5 to TRBJ1-1, with no clear D. Trimming stripped 2 bases from V and 5 bases from J, with 9 bases between. There are 13 residues in the CDR3. Germline V CDR1 and CDR2: MNHEY, SVGAGI. The CDR3 DNA is TGTGCCAGCAGTTACGCGGGAGGAACTGAAGCTTTCTTT. The encoded protein is CASSYAGGTEAFF.

The CDR3 region is CASSGSTGGGLYSYNEQFF. The CDR3, as DNA: TGTGCCAGCAGCGGTTCTACCGGAGGGGGCCTTTACTCCTACAATGAGCAGTTCTTC. This rearrangement joins TRBV7-2 to TRBJ2-1; D may be TRBD1 (7 bases). Trimming removed 5 bases at V and 0 bases at J, with 23 bases between. This CDR3 is 19 amino acids long. Germline V gene sequence: CDR1 SGHTA, CDR2 FQGNSA.

This chain links TRBV18 with TRBJ2-3; TRBD2 matches at 10 bases. The CDR3 extends over 18 amino acids. Germline V gene data show CDR1 as KGHSH and CDR2 as LQKENI. Losses at the gene ends were 1 base for V and 10 bases for J; bases not matched to a gene: 17. The CDR3 nucleotides are TGTGCCAGCTCACCACAGTCCGCTAGCGGGAGAAACGTTATACCGCAGTATTTT. Amino acids: CASSPQSASGRNVIPQYF.

J is TRBJ2-7 and V is TRBV5-1, with 10 bases identical to TRBD1. Germline V lookup: CDR1 SGHRS, CDR2 YFSETQ. V was pared by 1 base and J by 4 bases, with 5 bases of the junction left unmatched. The CDR3 is 15 residues long. DNA for the CDR3: TGCGCCAGCAGCTTGATGGGACAGGGGATTTACGAGCAGTACTTC. Protein: CASSLMGQGIYEQYF.

The gene calls are TRBV27 and TRBJ2-6; TRBD1 matches 7 bases. Germline CDR1 is MNHEY and CDR2 is SMNVEV (reference sequence). The V gene end was trimmed by 3 bases and the J gene end by 0 bases; junction bases not matched to a gene: 11. There are 19 residues in the CDR3. The CDR3 region is CASSFSFDRVSSGANVLTF. CDR3 DNA: TGTGCCAGCAGTTTCTCGTTTGACAGGGTATCCTCTGGGGCCAACGTCCTGACTTTC. The whole variable domain, filled in from reference TRBV27 and TRBJ2-6, reads EAQVTQNPRYLITVTGKKLTVTCSQNMNHEYMSWYRQDPGLGLRQIYYSMNVEVTDKGDVPEGYKVSRKEKRNFPLILESPSPNQTSLYFCASSFSFDRVSSGANVLTFGAGSRLTVL.

V usage is TRBV7-2 and J usage is TRBJ1-4, with unresolved D. The CDR3 loop spans 15 amino acids. The V and J ends lost 5 bases and 0 bases respectively, with 10 bases between them. Germline CDR1 is SGHTA and CDR2 is FQGNSA. CDR3 in amino acids: CASSARHTTNEKLFF. The CDR3, as DNA: TGTGCCAGCAGCGCCCGACACACAACTAATGAAAAACTGTTTTTT.

The rearrangement links TRBV7-9 to TRBJ2-5, with TRBD2 matching 10 bases. Germline assignment: CDR1 SEHNR and CDR2 FQNEAQ (reference sequence). The CDR3 sequence is 18 residues long. J lost 4 bases, V lost 5 bases, and 16 bases had no gene match. CDR3 sequence: CASSLPRSSGRWGETQYF. CDR3 bases: TGTGCCAGCAGCCTCCCCCGCTCTAGCGGGAGATGGGGAGAGACCCAGTACTTC. Full variable domain (remainder filled in from reference TRBV7-9 and TRBJ2-5): DTGVSQNPRHKITKRGQNVTFRCDPISEHNRLYWYRQTLGQGPEFLTYFQNEAQLEKSRLLSDRFSAERPKGSFSTLEIQRTEQGDSAMYLCASSLPRSSGRWGETQYFGPGTRLLVL.

This chain connects TRBV6-1 to TRBJ2-2; D possibly corresponds to TRBD2 (6 bases). V was cut by 7 bases and J by 1 base, with 13 bases left in between. The CDR3 contains 15 residues. Germline CDR1 is MNHNS and CDR2 is SASEGT. The CDR3 protein is CASKSGLQNTGELFF. In DNA, the CDR3 is TGTGCCAGCAAGTCGGGACTGCAGAACACCGGGGAGCTGTTTTTT.

The CDR3 DNA reads as TGCGCCAGCAGCCTAGAGGGACAGGGCTTTTCCAATGAGCAGTTCTTC. It specifies CASSLEGQGFSNEQFF. The chain has TRBV4-1 and TRBJ2-1; 9 nucleotides align to TRBD1. The V gene end was trimmed by 4 bases and the J gene end by 6 bases; junction bases not matched to a gene: 10. Germline CDR1 MGHRA, CDR2 YSYEKL. This CDR3 is built from 16 residues.

V gene TRBV27 combines with J gene TRBJ1-2; 7 bases fit TRBD1. Germline loops: CDR1 MNHEY, CDR2 SMNVEV (reference sequence). The CDR3 runs 16 residues. The V gene end was trimmed by 3 bases and the J gene end by 4 bases; junction bases not matched to a gene: 11. The CDR3 sequence is CASSLITEGGGYGYTF. CDR3 in DNA: TGTGCCAGCAGTTTGATTACGGAAGGGGGCGGCTATGGCTACACCTTC.

This clone was counted once. The genes are TRBV18 and TRBJ1-2, with D perhaps matching TRBD1 (5 bases). The ends were cut back, 2 bases at V and 4 bases at J, with 14 bases in the middle. This CDR3 has 15 residues. Germline CDR1 KGHSH, CDR2 LQKENI. The CDR3, as DNA: TGTGCCAGCTCACCATTCGCTGACAGATCCTATGGCTACACCTTC. Translation: CASSPFADRSYGYTF.

The table lists this clone with a few counts. CDR3 bases: TGTGCCAGCAGCCAAACCACAGCGAACACTGAAGCTTTCTTT. This codes for CASSQTTANTEAFF. The rearrangement joins TRBV5-5 to TRBJ1-1; D is uncertain. Germline CDR1 reads SGHKS; CDR2 reads YYEKEE (reference sequence). V lost 4 bases, J lost 1 base, and 11 bases lay in between. There are 14 residues in the CDR3.

The chain uses TRBV11-2 and TRBJ2-2; the D gene is possibly TRBD1 (7 bases). The CDR3 consists of 16 residues. Trimming took 3 bases from V and 5 from J, leaving 16 bases between them. Germline V CDR1 and CDR2: SGHAT, FQNNGV. CDR3 DNA sequence: TGTGCCAGCAGCTTCCGAGGAGGGGGCGATACCGGGGAGCTGTTTTTT. Encoded protein: CASSFRGGGDTGELFF.

This clone occurred once. The rearrangement joins TRBV14 to TRBJ1-6; tentative D call: TRBD1 (6 bases). The ends were cut back, 1 base at V and 9 bases at J, with 10 bases in the middle. CDR1 SGHDN and CDR2 FVKESK come from the germline V gene. The CDR3 spans 14 residues. CDR3 sequence: CASSQGRGGSPLHF. CDR3 in DNA: TGTGCCAGCAGCCAAGGCAGGGGTGGTTCACCCCTCCACTTT.

V is TRBV10-3 and J is TRBJ2-3; 9 nucleotides agree with TRBD2. CDR3 size: 14 residues. Germline CDR1 is ENHRY and CDR2 is SYGVKD. Unmatched junction bases numbered 5, after V lost 10 bases and J lost 0 bases. CDR3 amino acids: CATSSGGSTDTQYF. The DNA for the CDR3 is TGTGCCACCTCCAGCGGGGGGAGCACAGATACGCAGTATTTT.